Below, one TCR beta chain is given with its context. As yet, its antigen is unknown. Repertoires were generated with immunoSEQ multiplex PCR, while TCRdb's copy carries only in-frame clones and drops some. The table lists over 85,000 clones, 84% of them singletons. This sample is part of a study of T cell responses to AZD1222 COVID-19 vaccine. Trimming took off 6 bases at V and 5 bases at J, with 28 bases between the two ends. This CDR3 is built from 19 residues. Germline CDR1 is MDHEN and CDR2 is SYDVKM. General study points: At baseline, just 6 or 7 AZD1222 recipients tested seropositive.

This sequence joins TRBV28 and TRBJ1-4; D is uncertain. The sample consisted of peripheral blood, taken on day 0 of AZD1222 vaccination. The TCR was taken from an adult in good health. In DNA form, the CDR3 reads TGTGCCAGCAGAGGATTGGTCGGTGGAGGTCAAATCCGAAATGAAAAACTGTTTTTT. Its protein is CASRGLVGGGQIRNEKLFF.